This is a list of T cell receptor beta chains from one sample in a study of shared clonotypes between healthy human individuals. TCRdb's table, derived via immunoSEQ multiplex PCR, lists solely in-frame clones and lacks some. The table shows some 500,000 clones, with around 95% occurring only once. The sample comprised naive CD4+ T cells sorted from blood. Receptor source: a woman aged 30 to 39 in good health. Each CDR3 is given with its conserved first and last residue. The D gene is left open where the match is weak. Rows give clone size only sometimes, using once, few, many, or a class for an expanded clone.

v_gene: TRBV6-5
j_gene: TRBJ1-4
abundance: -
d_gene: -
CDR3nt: TGTGCCAGCAGGCCCAACCGGGTCCTTAATGAAAAACTGTTTTTT
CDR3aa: CASRPNRVLNEKLFF

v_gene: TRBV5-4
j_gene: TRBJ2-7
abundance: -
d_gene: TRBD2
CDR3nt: TGTGCCAGCAGCTTCGGGACTAGCCGCCCCAGCTCCTACGAGCAGTACTTC
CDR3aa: CASSFGTSRPSSYEQYF

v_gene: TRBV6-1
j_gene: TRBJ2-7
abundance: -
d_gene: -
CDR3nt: TGTGCCAGCAGTGAGCCGGGGGTTCCGGGGAGGGAGCAGTACTTC
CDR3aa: CASSEPGVPGREQYF

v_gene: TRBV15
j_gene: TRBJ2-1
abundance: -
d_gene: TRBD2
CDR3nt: TGTGCCACCAGCAGACCCCCAGGGGCTAGCGGGATGTCGGAGCAGTTCTTC
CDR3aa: CATSRPPGASGMSEQFF

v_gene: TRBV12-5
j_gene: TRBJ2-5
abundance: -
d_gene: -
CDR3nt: TGTGCTAGTGGTAAGACGGCCCCGGGAGAGACCCAGTACTTC
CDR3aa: CASGKTAPGETQYF

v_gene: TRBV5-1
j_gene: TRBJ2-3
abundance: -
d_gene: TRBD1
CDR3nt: TGCGCCAGCAGCTTTGGGACAGAAAGCACAGATACGCAGTATTTT
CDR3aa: CASSFGTESTDTQYF

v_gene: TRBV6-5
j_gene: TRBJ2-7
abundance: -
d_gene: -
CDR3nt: TGTGCCAGCAGTTACTCCGCTGACAGCGCGTACGAGCAGTACTTC
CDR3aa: CASSYSADSAYEQYF

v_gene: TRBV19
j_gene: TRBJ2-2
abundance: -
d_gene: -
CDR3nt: TGTGCCAGTAGTATATTGGCGGGAACCGGGGAGCTGTTTTTT
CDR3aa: CASSILAGTGELFF

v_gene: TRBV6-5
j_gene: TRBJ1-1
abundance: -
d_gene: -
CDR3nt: TGTGCCAGTAGCCCGGGACAAATGAACACTGAAGCTTTCTTT
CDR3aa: CASSPGQMNTEAFF

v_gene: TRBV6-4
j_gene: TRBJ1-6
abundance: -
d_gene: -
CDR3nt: TGTGCCAGCAGTCCCAGTAGCTCCTATAATTCACCCCTCCACTTT
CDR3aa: CASSPSSSYNSPLHF

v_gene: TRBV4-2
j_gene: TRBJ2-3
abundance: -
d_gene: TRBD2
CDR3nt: TGTGCCAGCAGCCAAGAAACGCGACTAGCGGGCCCGCAGTATTTT
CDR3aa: CASSQETRLAGPQYF

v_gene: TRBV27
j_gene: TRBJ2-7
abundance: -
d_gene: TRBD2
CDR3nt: TGTGCCAGCAGTTTACGGGCGGGGGGTTCCTACGAGCAGTACTTC
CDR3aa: CASSLRAGGSYEQYF

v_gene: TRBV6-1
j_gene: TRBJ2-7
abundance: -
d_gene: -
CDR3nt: TGTGCCAGCAGTGAAGGGGCAGGGGAGAGGTACGAGCAGTACTTC
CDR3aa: CASSEGAGERYEQYF

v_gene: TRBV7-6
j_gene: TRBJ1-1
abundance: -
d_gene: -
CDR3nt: TGTGCCAGCAGCTTCACAGGTAACACTGAAGCTTTCTTT
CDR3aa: CASSFTGNTEAFF

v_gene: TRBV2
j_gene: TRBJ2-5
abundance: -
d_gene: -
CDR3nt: TGTGCCAGCAGGGGCGGTGGAGAGACCCAGTACTTC
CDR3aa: CASRGGGETQYF

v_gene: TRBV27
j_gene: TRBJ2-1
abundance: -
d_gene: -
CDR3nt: TGTGCCAGCAGTTCAGCCCCCATTTCGAGCTCCTACAATGAGCAGTTCTTC
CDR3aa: CASSSAPISSSYNEQFF

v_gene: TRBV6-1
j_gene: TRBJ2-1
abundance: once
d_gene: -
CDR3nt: TGTGCCAGCAGTGAATTCCGTCCAGGCATAGGTGAGCAGTTCTTC
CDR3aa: CASSEFRPGIGEQFF

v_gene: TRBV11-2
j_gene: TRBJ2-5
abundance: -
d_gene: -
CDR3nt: TGTGCCAGCAGCTTAGATGTGCCAGCGCAAGAGACCCAGTACTTC
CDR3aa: CASSLDVPAQETQYF

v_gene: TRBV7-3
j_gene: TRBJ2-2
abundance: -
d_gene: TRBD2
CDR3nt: TGTGCCAGCAGCTTAGGTAGCGGGAGTGGGGAGCTGTTTTTT
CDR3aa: CASSLGSGSGELFF

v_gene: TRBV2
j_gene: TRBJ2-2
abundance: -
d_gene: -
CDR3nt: TGTGCCAGCAGTGATCGGGCAGGGGCCGGGGAGCTGTTTTTT
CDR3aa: CASSDRAGAGELFF

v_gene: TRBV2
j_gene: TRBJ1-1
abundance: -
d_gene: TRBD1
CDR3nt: TGTGCCAGCAGACCCCCCCGGGACAGAAAAGAAGCTTTCTTT
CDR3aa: CASRPPRDRKEAFF

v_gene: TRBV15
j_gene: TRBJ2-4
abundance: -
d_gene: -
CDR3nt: TGTGCCACCAGCATAGAACAGGGAGCGACTGGAGCCAAAAACATTCAGTACTTC
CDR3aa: CATSIEQGATGAKNIQYF

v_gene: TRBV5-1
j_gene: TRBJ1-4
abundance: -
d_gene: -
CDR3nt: TGCGCCAGCACATCTTCGGGAGTAGGTGAAAAACTGTTTTTT
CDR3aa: CASTSSGVGEKLFF

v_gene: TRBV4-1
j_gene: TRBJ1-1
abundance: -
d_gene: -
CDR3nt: TGCGCCAGCAGCCACCTCGGACGGGGGGACACTGAAGCTTTCTTT
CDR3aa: CASSHLGRGDTEAFF

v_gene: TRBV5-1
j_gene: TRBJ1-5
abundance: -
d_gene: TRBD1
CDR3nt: TGCGCCAGCAGCTTCCAGGGGGGCAATCAGCCCCAGCATTTT
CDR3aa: CASSFQGGNQPQHF

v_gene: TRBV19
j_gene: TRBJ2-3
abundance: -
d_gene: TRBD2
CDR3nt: TGTGCCAGTAGTTGGACCCCCCGGACTAGCGGAAGCACAGATACGCAGTATTTT
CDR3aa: CASSWTPRTSGSTDTQYF

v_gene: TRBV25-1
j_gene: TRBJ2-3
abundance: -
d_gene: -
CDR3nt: TGTGCCAGCAGTGAACCTGGAGCGGATACGCAGTATTTT
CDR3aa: CASSEPGADTQYF

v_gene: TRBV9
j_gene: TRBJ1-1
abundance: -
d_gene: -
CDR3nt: TGTGCCAGCAGCCCCCCACCGGGACATATGAACACTGAAGCTTTCTTT
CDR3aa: CASSPPPGHMNTEAFF

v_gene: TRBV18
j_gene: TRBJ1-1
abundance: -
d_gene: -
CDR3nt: TGTGCCAGCTCACCATCCGACGGATCTGAAGCTTTCTTT
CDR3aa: CASSPSDGSEAFF

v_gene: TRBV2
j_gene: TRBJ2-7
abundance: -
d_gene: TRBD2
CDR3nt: TGTGCCAGCAGTGCCAGCGGGAGGAACGAGCAGTACTTC
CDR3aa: CASSASGRNEQYF

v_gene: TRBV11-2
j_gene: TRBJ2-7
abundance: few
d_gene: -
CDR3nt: TGTGCCAGCAGCTTGGCGCTAGCCTACGAGCAGTACTTC
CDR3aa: CASSLALAYEQYF

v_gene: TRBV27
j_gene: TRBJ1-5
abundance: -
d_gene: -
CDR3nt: TGTGCCAGCAGTTTAGTGGGAGATAGCAATCAGCCCCAGCATTTT
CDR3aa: CASSLVGDSNQPQHF

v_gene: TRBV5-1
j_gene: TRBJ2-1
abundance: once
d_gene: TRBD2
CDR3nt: TGCGCCAGCAGCACCACTAGCGGGAGATTGGGTGAGCAGTTCTTC
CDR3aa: CASSTTSGRLGEQFF